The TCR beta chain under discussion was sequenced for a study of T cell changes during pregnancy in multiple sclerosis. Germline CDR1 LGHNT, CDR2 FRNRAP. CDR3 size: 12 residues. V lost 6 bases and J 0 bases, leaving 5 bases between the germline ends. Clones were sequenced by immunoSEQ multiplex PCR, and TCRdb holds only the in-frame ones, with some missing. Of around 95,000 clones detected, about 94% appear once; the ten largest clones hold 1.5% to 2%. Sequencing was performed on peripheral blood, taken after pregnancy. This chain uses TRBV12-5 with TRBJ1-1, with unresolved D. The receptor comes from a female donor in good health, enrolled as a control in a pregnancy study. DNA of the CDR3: TGTGCTAGTGGCGGGATGAACACTGAAGCTTTCTTT. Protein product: CASGGMNTEAFF.